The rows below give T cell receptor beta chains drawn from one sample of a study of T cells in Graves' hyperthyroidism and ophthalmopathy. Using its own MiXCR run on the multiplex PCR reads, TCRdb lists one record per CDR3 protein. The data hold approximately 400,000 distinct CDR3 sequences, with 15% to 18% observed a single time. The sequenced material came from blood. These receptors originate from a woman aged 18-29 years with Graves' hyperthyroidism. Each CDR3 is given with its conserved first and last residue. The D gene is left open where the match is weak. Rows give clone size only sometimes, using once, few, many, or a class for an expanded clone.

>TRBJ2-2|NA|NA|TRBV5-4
CASSLRSGRRGTGELFF
TGTGCCAGCAGCTTGCGGTCCGGCCGCCGGGGCACCGGGGAGCTGTTTTTT
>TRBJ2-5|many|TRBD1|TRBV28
CASSLDYRGYHQETQYF
TGTGCCAGCAGTTTAGATTACAGGGGGTATCACCAAGAGACCCAGTACTTC
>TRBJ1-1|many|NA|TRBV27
CASSNMNTEAFF
TGTGCCAGCAGTAACATGAACACTGAAGCTTTCTTT
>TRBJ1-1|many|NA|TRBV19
CASRGSMGTEAFF
TGTGCCAGTAGGGGCTCGATGGGAACTGAAGCTTTCTTT
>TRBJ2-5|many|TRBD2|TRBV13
CASSLTSGSRETQYF
TGTGCCAGCAGCTTAACTAGCGGGAGTCGAGAGACCCAGTACTTC
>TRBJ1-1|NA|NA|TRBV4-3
CASSQERGAEAFF
TGCGCCAGCAGCCAAGAGCGCGGGGCTGAAGCTTTCTTT
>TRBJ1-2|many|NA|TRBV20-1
CSARGQGGGYTF
TGCAGTGCTAGAGGGCAGGGTGGTGGCTACACCTTC
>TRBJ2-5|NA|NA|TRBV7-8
CAGASGRQETQYF
TGTGCCGGGGCTTCAGGACGGCAAGAGACCCAGTACTTC
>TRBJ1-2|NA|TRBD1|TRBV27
CASSSYRGGDYGYTF
TGTGCCAGCAGTTCATACAGGGGCGGGGACTATGGCTACACCTTC
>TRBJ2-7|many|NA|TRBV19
CASSTPDSSYEQYF
TGTGCCAGTAGTACCCCGGACAGCTCCTACGAGCAGTACTTC
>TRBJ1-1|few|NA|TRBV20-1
CSARIDTEAFF
TGCAGTGCTAGGATCGACACTGAAGCTTTCTTT
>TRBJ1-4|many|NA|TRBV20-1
CSARWTGGREFNEKLFF
TGCAGTGCTAGGTGGACGGGGGGAAGGGAATTCAATGAAAAACTGTTTTTT
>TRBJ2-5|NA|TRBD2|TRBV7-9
CASSLEEAGGETQYF
TGTGCCAGCAGCTTAGAGGAGGCGGGAGGGGAGACCCAGTACTTC
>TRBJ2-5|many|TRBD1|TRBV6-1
CASSLTGAETQYF
TGTGCCAGCAGCCTTACAGGGGCGGAGACCCAGTACTTC
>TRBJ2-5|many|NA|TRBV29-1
CSVTTVNQETQYF
TGCAGCGTCACGACAGTTAACCAAGAGACCCAGTACTTC
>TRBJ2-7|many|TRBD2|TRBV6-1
CASSEAYSGGTYEQYF
TGTGCCAGCAGTGAAGCGTATAGCGGGGGTACCTACGAGCAGTACTTC
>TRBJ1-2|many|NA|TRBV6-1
CASRAGGLGHGYTF
TGTGCCAGCAGGGCCGGGGGCCTTGGGCATGGCTACACCTTC
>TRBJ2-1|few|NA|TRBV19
CASSIGGLSSYNEQFF
TGTGCCAGTAGTATAGGAGGACTTAGCTCCTACAATGAGCAGTTCTTC
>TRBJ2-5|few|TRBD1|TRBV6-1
CASRPRSYRGLEETQYF
TGTGCCAGCCGCCCTCGGTCCTACAGGGGGCTGGAGGAGACCCAGTACTTC
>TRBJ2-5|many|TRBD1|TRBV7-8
CASSSLTGRQETQYF
TGTGCCAGCAGCTCCCTGACAGGGCGGCAAGAGACCCAGTACTTC